This T cell receptor beta chain was observed in a study of T-cell memory formation after mild COVID-19 (dated by TCRdb to about 2021). General notes on the study: TCR sequence clusters from the two donors were largely donor specific. T-cell clones expanding and contracting after mild COVID-19 in a couple of donors were tracked by longitudinal TCRalpha and TCRbeta repertoire sequencing. Two young, previously healthy adult volunteers, one female and one male, were included in the cohort. Results the study describes overall, beyond this receptor: Balanced CD4/CD8 phenotypes were observed for clones contracting from day 15 to 85, whereas a bias towards CD4+ was observed for a second wave of clones expanding from day 15 to 37. The second-wave clones that peaked on day 37 were not confirmed to be SARS-CoV-2 specific. Contracting CD4+ clones were found mainly in CM and EM memory subsets, while CD8+ clones were enriched in EMRA. Only a couple of mild cases were covered by the study, and larger cohorts that include severe cases with pre-infection samples were considered necessary. Some responding clones were detected in pre-infection memory, which suggested that pre-existing cross-reactive memory T cells had joined the SARS-CoV-2 response.

As encoded in the germline V gene, CDR1 is SNHLY while CDR2 is FYNNEI. The CDR3, cysteine through phenylalanine, is 14 amino acids long. The CDR3 DNA has 42 bases and is translated from base 1. After removal of 9 bases from V and 4 bases from J, the junction retains 6 bases not matched to a gene. Sequencing was carried out with an Illumina NovaSeq 6000. Using 5'RACE with constant-segment primers, TCRalpha and TCRbeta cDNA libraries were constructed, with sample barcodes and unique molecular identifiers added in the process. Trizol reagent was used to extract RNA from every sample. Libraries were amplified in two PCR steps, with a second sample barcode and Illumina TruSeq adapters added in the second step. Sequencing of the libraries was done on an Illumina NovaSeq, producing 2 x 150 bp paired-end reads. In the paper's pipeline: With migec v1.2.7, reads were demultiplexed and then collapsed into UMI-guided consensus sequences. Using mixcr v2.1.11, UMI consensuses were aligned to TRA and TRB V and J templates and then assembled into clonotypes. Expanded or contracted clonotypes were those called significant by both edgeR and NoisET, with noise models trained on biological replicates. For edgeR calls, the cutoffs were a false discovery rate-adjusted p below 0.01 and a log2 fold-change threshold of 1. As an exploratory analysis of dynamics, PCA with hierarchical clustering was applied to max-normalized trajectories of the 1000 most abundant clonotypes. The CD4 or CD8 phenotype of responding clones was assigned using the separately sequenced CD4+ and CD8+ repertoires. Clones were called with MiXCR by TCRdb after fastp trimmed the public reads at Q25, and only in-frame beta chains were retained. Here each entry gathers all rows of one CDR3 protein and keeps the most common genes and DNA. TCRdb's processing, not the study's, gives the V and J calls here. The sample table contains about 560,000 distinct CDR3 sequences; only one count was recorded for about a fifth of them. Clones ranked in the top ten supply about 8.2% of the sample.

A word on this clonotype: This receptor's antigen is unknown. No per-base quality is available; no much larger clone lies one base away.

PBMCs were isolated by Ficoll-Paque density gradient centrifugation. The sample consisted of PBMCs or a T cell subset sorted from them (not recorded which). The TCR sequence derives from an adult woman who had mild COVID-19 (a few samples of this study predate the infection). The sample titles of this study are shuffled in the database, so cell type and time point are left out; the donor was told from shared clones. The chain employs TRBV2 and TRBJ2-1, with 10 bases aligning to TRBD2. The DNA sequence is as follows: TGTGCCAGACGAGCGGGGGGGCCGTACAATGAGCAGTTCTTC. It codes for CARRAGGPYNEQFF.